This T cell receptor beta chain was documented in a study of T cells in Graves' hyperthyroidism and ophthalmopathy. Findings and caveats of the study: Most expanded thyroid clonotypes above 0.001 recurred in blood. For ophthalmopathy, model prediction preceded onset by a median roughly 6.3 months. Stable hyperthyroidism and ophthalmopathy were separated using 13 V-J signatures.

Comments on this clonotype: Antigen specificity is unknown. The junction does not match germline at one end; this may be a read error.

Uncontrolled infection, other autoimmune disease, pregnancy or lactation barred patients from enrollment. The CDR3 contains 15 residues. The TCR beta CDR3 regions underwent amplification using RNA transcripts as the source. The HTBI primer set was used in a first-round RT-PCR of the TCR CDR3. TCRdb reanalysed the multiplex PCR reads using MiXCR and keeps one entry per CDR3 protein. The sample lists 450,000 to 700,000 distinct CDR3 sequences, just over 45% seen once, with around 17% in the top ten. The receptor was derived from an adult woman with Graves' disease, either hyperthyroidism or ophthalmopathy (not recorded which). The sequencing sample was made of peripheral blood or thyroid tissue (not recorded which). V and J are TRBV12-3 or TRBV12-4 and TRBJ1-2; D unresolved. The CDR3 nucleotides are TGCGCCAGCAGCATAGACGGCCATCCTAACTATGGCCACACCTTC. Its protein product is CASSIDGHPNYGHTF.